This is a list of T cell receptor beta chains from one sample in a study of identical twins. One entry per CDR3 protein results from TCRdb running MiXCR on the 5' RACE reads. The repertoire holds hundreds of thousands of distinct CDR3 sequences, with about 8.9% as singletons. The sample was also linked to a second study, of yellow fever vaccine responses in identical twins.

Sequencing was done on a sample of memory (CD45RO+) T cells sorted from blood. These receptors all come from a woman between 18 and 29 years old in good health. The CDR3 runs from the conserved cysteine through the conserved F or W. The order of the fields is CDR3 length, clone size, J gene, V gene, D gene, CDR3 DNA, CDR3 protein. D genes are given only for firm matches. Clone size is shown for a subset of rows, as once, few, many or a class of expanded clone.

length: 16
size: many
J: TRBJ2-1
V: TRBV7-9
D: TRBD2
DNA: TGTGCCAGCAGCACATCGGGGACTAGCGGGAGAGGTGAGCAGTTCTTC
CDR3: CASSTSGTSGRGEQFF

length: 15
size: few
J: TRBJ2-5
V: TRBV3-1
D: TRBD1
DNA: TGTGCCAGCAGCCAGGCCGGGACAGCTCAAGAGACCCAGTACTTC
CDR3: CASSQAGTAQETQYF

length: 14
size: .
J: TRBJ1-2
V: TRBV6-5
D: TRBD1
DNA: TGTGCCAGCAGTTTTGACAGGGACATGTGGGGCTACACCTTC
CDR3: CASSFDRDMWGYTF

length: 13
size: .
J: TRBJ2-7
V: TRBV20-1
D: .
DNA: TGCAGTGCTAGAGGCCAGACTGTTAACGAGCAGTACTTC
CDR3: CSARGQTVNEQYF

length: 17
size: .
J: TRBJ2-2
V: TRBV7-3
D: TRBD1
DNA: TGTGCCAGCAGCCCCCAAGGGGGCAAGGTGAACACCGGGGAGCTGTTTTTT
CDR3: CASSPQGGKVNTGELFF

length: 14
size: many
J: TRBJ2-1
V: TRBV7-8
D: .
DNA: TGTGCCAGCAGCTCCGCAGGGACCGACAATGAGCAGTTCTTC
CDR3: CASSSAGTDNEQFF

length: 15
size: .
J: TRBJ2-2
V: TRBV15
D: TRBD2
DNA: TGTGCCACCAGCCCTAGCGGGAGACCCACCGGGGAGCTGTTTTTT
CDR3: CATSPSGRPTGELFF

length: 16
size: .
J: TRBJ2-2
V: TRBV10-3
D: TRBD1
DNA: TGTGCCATCAGTGTGGACCGGACAGGGGGCAACGGGGAGCTGTTTTTT
CDR3: CAISVDRTGGNGELFF

length: 12
size: many
J: TRBJ2-1
V: TRBV12-3/TRBV12-4
D: .
DNA: TGTGCCAGCAGTTTTATTGGCGATGAGCAGTTCTTC
CDR3: CASSFIGDEQFF

length: 15
size: many
J: TRBJ2-6
V: TRBV4-1
D: .
DNA: TGCGCCAGCAGCCAAATTGGGACTGGGGCCAACGTCCTGACTTTC
CDR3: CASSQIGTGANVLTF

length: 16
size: .
J: TRBJ1-2
V: TRBV20-1
D: TRBD1
DNA: TGCAGTGCTAGAGATCCCGGGACAGCTTCGAACTATGGCTACACCTTC
CDR3: CSARDPGTASNYGYTF

length: 16
size: many
J: TRBJ2-2
V: TRBV5-1
D: TRBD1
DNA: TGCGCCAGCAGCTGGAGACAGGGGGTGAACACCGGGGAGCTGTTTTTT
CDR3: CASSWRQGVNTGELFF

length: 16
size: few
J: TRBJ2-1
V: TRBV7-2
D: .
DNA: TGTGCCAGCAGCTTAGTCGGAGTTCCGGGACACAATGAGCAGTTCTTC
CDR3: CASSLVGVPGHNEQFF

length: 14
size: many
J: TRBJ1-2
V: TRBV5-1
D: TRBD1
DNA: TGCGCCAGCAGCCAGACCGGGACAGGGAATCTGGCCACCTTC
CDR3: CASSQTGTGNLATF

length: 16
size: many
J: TRBJ2-2
V: TRBV6-5
D: .
DNA: TGTGCCAGCAGTTACTCAGGTCCCGGGACCGCCGGGGAGCTGTTTTTT
CDR3: CASSYSGPGTAGELFF

length: 15
size: many
J: TRBJ2-7
V: TRBV28
D: TRBD2
DNA: TGTGCCAGCAGACCCGGGACTAGCGGGAGTTACGAGCAGTACTTC
CDR3: CASRPGTSGSYEQYF

length: 13
size: many
J: TRBJ2-3
V: TRBV20-1
D: TRBD2
DNA: TGCAGTAAGACTAGCGGGGGGTCAGATACGCAGTATTTT
CDR3: CSKTSGGSDTQYF